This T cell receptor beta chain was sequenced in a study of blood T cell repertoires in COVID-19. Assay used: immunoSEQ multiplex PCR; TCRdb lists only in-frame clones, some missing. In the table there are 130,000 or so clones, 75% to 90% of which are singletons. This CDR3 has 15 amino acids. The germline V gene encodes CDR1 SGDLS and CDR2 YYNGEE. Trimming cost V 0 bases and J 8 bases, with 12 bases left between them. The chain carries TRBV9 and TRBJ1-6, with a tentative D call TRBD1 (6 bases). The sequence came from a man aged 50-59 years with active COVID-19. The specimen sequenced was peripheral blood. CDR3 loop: CASSVGQGNYSPLHF. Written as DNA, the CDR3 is TGTGCCAGCAGCGTAGGTCAGGGGAACTATTCACCCCTCCACTTT.